A selection of T cell receptor beta chains follows, all from one sample in a study of T cell changes during pregnancy in multiple sclerosis. Measured with immunoSEQ multiplex PCR; TCRdb has only the in-frame clones, and not every one. The sample holds about 59,000 clones, about 94% seen once. Sequenced material: CD4+ T cells from peripheral blood mononuclear cells, taken before pregnancy. All receptors derive from a female donor with multiple sclerosis, enrolled in a pregnancy study. CDR3s include the opening cysteine and the closing phenylalanine or tryptophan. The D gene is left open where the match is weak.

d_call j_call v_call cdr3_aa cdr3_nt
. TRBJ2-3 TRBV7-2 CASSLVPSGGTPDTQYF TGTGCCAGCAGCTTAGTTCCTTCAGGAGGGACCCCAGATACGCAGTATTTT
. TRBJ1-1 TRBV18 CASSPLANTEAFF TGTGCCAGCTCACCATTGGCTAACACTGAAGCTTTCTTT
TRBD1 TRBJ2-3 TRBV6-5 CASSSIGDRVADTQYF TGTGCCAGCAGTTCGATCGGGGACAGGGTAGCAGATACGCAGTATTTT
TRBD2 TRBJ2-1 TRBV11-2 CASSPTLAGGVHEQFF TGTGCCAGCAGCCCAACCCTAGCGGGAGGCGTCCATGAGCAGTTCTTC
. TRBJ1-6 TRBV10-3 CAISVYRVGSPLHF TGTGCCATCAGTGTCTATCGGGTTGGTTCACCCCTCCACTTT
TRBD1 TRBJ1-2 TRBV7-8 CASGIPGQGTYGYTF TGTGCCAGCGGGATCCCGGGACAGGGTACCTATGGCTACACCTTC
TRBD2 TRBJ2-1 TRBV4-1 CASSQNLAGDNEQFF TGCGCCAGCAGCCAAAACCTAGCGGGAGACAATGAGCAGTTCTTC
TRBD2 TRBJ2-7 TRBV27 CASTVRLAGSYEQYF TGTGCCAGCACCGTTAGACTAGCTGGATCCTACGAGCAGTACTTC
. TRBJ2-3 TRBV7-3 CASSLTGASTDTQYF TGTGCCAGCAGCTTAACGGGGGCTAGCACAGATACGCAGTATTTT
. TRBJ1-3 TRBV7-2 CASSLNPSRAVNTIYF TGTGCCAGCAGCTTAAACCCGAGCAGGGCTGTAAACACCATATATTTT
. TRBJ2-7 TRBV28 CASSPQGPTYEQYF TGTGCCAGCAGTCCACAGGGACCCACCTACGAGCAGTACTTC
. TRBJ1-3 TRBV5-1 CASGLGNTIYF TGCGCCAGCGGGCTTGGAAACACCATATATTTT
TRBD1 TRBJ2-7 TRBV7-6 CASSFTGTGGDEQYF TGTGCCAGCAGCTTTACGGGGACAGGGGGGGACGAGCAGTACTTC
. TRBJ2-2 TRBV4-2 CASSQDRWTQGTGELFF TGTGCCAGCAGCCAAGATCGTTGGACCCAGGGAACCGGGGAGCTGTTTTTT
TRBD1 TRBJ1-2 TRBV9 CASSVRGQGHGYTF TGTGCCAGCAGCGTTAGGGGACAGGGTCATGGCTACACCTTC
. TRBJ2-2 TRBV5-5 CASSDPGTTNTGELFF TGTGCCAGCAGCGACCCCGGGACAACGAACACCGGGGAGCTGTTTTTT
. TRBJ2-1 TRBV7-2 CASSLDREPPFNEQFF TGTGCCAGCAGCCTAGACCGGGAGCCACCCTTCAATGAGCAGTTCTTC
. TRBJ1-3 TRBV29-1 CSVEESSGNTIYF TGCAGCGTTGAAGAATCTTCTGGAAACACCATATATTTT
TRBD2 TRBJ2-3 TRBV7-2 CASSYRQAGGGDTQYF TGTGCCAGCAGCTATAGGCAAGCGGGAGGGGGAGATACGCAGTATTTT
. TRBJ2-1 TRBV4-2 CASSQDPIAYNEQFF TGTGCCAGCAGCCAAGATCCGATAGCCTACAATGAGCAGTTCTTC
TRBD2 TRBJ2-2 TRBV5-1 CASSLTSGSHTGELFF TGCGCCAGCAGCTTGACTAGCGGGAGTCACACCGGGGAGCTGTTTTTT
. TRBJ1-3 TRBV18 CASSPSKGIGNTIYF TGTGCCAGCTCACCCAGCAAGGGGATTGGAAACACCATATATTTT
. TRBJ2-5 TRBV18 CASSRDTQETQYF TGTGCCAGCTCACGAGACACACAAGAGACCCAGTACTTC
TRBD1 TRBJ2-7 TRBV28 CASTTGKGYEQYF TGTGCCAGCACGACAGGGAAGGGGTACGAGCAGTACTTC
. TRBJ2-3 TRBV15 CATSAPTTARADTQYF TGTGCCACCAGCGCCCCGACGACAGCTCGAGCGGATACGCAGTATTTT
TRBD1 TRBJ1-2 TRBV28 CASSRQGGYYGYTF TGTGCCAGCAGTCGCCAGGGGGGATACTATGGCTACACCTTC
TRBD1 TRBJ2-7 TRBV7-9 CASSPGTGFSEQYF TGTGCCAGCAGTCCCGGGACAGGGTTTAGCGAGCAGTACTTC
. TRBJ1-2 TRBV19 CASNNRAPAYYGYTF TGTGCCAGTAACAACAGGGCCCCCGCTTACTATGGCTACACCTTC
. TRBJ1-5 TRBV6-1 CASSEGAGRQPQHF TGTGCCAGCAGTGAAGGGGCAGGGCGGCAGCCCCAGCATTTT
. TRBJ2-7 TRBV5-1 CASSLGGRDYEQYF TGCGCCAGCAGCTTGGGCGGCAGGGACTACGAGCAGTACTTC